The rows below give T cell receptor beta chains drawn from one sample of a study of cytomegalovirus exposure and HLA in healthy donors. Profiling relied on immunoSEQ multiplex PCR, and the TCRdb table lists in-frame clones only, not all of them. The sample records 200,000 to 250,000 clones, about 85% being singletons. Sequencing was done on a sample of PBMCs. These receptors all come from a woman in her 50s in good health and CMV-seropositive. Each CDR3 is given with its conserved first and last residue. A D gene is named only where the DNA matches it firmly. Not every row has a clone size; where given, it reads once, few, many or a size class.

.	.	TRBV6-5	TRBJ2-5	TGTGCCAGCAGTCCCAGGGATAACCAAGAGACCCAGTACTTC	CASSPRDNQETQYF
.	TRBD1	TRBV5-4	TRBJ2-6	TGTGCCAGCAGCCCGCAAGGGGGCGCCCTTACTGGGGCCAACGTCCTGACTTTC	CASSPQGGALTGANVLTF
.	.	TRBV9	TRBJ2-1	TGTGCCAGCAGCGCGCCGGGGAATAACAATGAGCAGTTCTTC	CASSAPGNNNEQFF
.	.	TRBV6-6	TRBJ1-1	TGTGCCAGCAGTTACGCCCACGGTACGTCTCGCGCTTTCTTT	CASSYAHGTSRAFF
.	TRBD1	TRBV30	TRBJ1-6	TGTGCCTGTGGGACAGGGGGTAATAATTCACCCCTCCACTTT	CACGTGGNNSPLHF
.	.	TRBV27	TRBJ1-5	TGTGCCAGCAGTTTGAGTGTCTATCAGCCCCAGCATTTT	CASSLSVYQPQHF
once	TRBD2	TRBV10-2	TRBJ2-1	TGCGCCAGCAGCGGGACTAGCGGGGGGGCTTTGGGGCAGTTCTTC	CASSGTSGGALGQFF
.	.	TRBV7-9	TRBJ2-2	TGTGCCAGCAGCTTAGAAGGGGGCGGGGAGCTGTTTTTT	CASSLEGGGELFF
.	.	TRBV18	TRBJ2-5	TGTGCCAGCTCACCGGCGAGCGGACTCCAAGAGACCCAGTACTTC	CASSPASGLQETQYF
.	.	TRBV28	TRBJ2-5	TGTGCCAGCAGTTTGATAGGGGCAGGGCCAGGGGAGACCCAGTACTTC	CASSLIGAGPGETQYF
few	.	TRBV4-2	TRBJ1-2	TGTGCCAGCAGCCAAGATAGAAATCTCAACTATGGCTACACCTTC	CASSQDRNLNYGYTF
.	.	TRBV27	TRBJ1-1	TGTGCCACCAGCCGAGGGTTCGGTAGGACTGAAGCTTTCTTT	CATSRGFGRTEAFF
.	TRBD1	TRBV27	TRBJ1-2	TGTGCCAGCAGTTTCTCTCGGACAGGGGGAATCTATGGCTACACCTTC	CASSFSRTGGIYGYTF
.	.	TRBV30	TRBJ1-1	TGTGCCTGGACTCAGACAGGAGTCGACACTGAAGCTTTCTTT	CAWTQTGVDTEAFF
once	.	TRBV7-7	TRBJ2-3	TGTGCCAGCAGCTTAGGGGCAGGTGAAATGACAGATACGCAGTATTTT	CASSLGAGEMTDTQYF
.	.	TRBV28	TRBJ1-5	TGTGCCAGCAGTTTATTCTTCCTTTTCTCGAGCAATCAGCCCCAGCATTTT	CASSLFFLFSSNQPQHF
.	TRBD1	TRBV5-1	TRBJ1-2	TGCGCCAGCAGCCGGAGGGACAGCGTTTCGAATGGCTACACCTTC	CASSRRDSVSNGYTF
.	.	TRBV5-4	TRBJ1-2	TGTGCCAGCAGCTTGAGCAGGGGATTCTATGGCTACACCTTC	CASSLSRGFYGYTF
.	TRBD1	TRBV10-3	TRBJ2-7	TGTGCCATCAGTGGTCCGGGACAGATCGACGAGCAGTACTTC	CAISGPGQIDEQYF
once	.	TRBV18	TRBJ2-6	TGTGCCAGCTCACCACGGCAGGGTCAATCCGGGGCCAACGTCCTGACTTTC	CASSPRQGQSGANVLTF
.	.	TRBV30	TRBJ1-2	TGTGCCTGGAGCGAGGAGTCTAACTATGGCTACACCTTC	CAWSEESNYGYTF
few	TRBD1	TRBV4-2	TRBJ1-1	TGTGCCAGCAGCCAGCCGGGACAGGGGGATGATGAAGCTTTCTTT	CASSQPGQGDDEAFF
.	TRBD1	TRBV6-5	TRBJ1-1	TGTGCCAGCAGTGAAGACAGGGTAGGGGCTTTCTTT	CASSEDRVGAFF
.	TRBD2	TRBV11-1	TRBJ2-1	TGTGCCAGCAGCCGCGATGGAGCGGGGACCTACAATGAGCAGTTCTTC	CASSRDGAGTYNEQFF
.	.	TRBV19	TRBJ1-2	TGTGCCAGTAGTCCCTTTGGGAGGGCTCGCTACACCTTC	CASSPFGRARYTF
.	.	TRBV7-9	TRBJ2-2	TGTGCCAGCACTACGAAGCAGGCTCTTGGCACCGGGGAGCTGTTTTTT	CASTTKQALGTGELFF
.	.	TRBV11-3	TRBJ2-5	TGTGCCAGCGGATTGGGGCCCCAAGAGACCCAGTACTTC	CASGLGPQETQYF
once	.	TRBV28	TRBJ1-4	TGTGCCAGCAGAGATCACAGTAACCCCAATGAAAAACTGTTTTTT	CASRDHSNPNEKLFF
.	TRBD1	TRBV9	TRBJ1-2	TGTGCCAGCAACGAAACAAGACAGGGGGGCTATGGCTACACCTTC	CASNETRQGGYGYTF
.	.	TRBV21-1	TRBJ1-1	TGTGCCAGCAGCAAAGTCCGGGAGCCGACACTGAACACTGAAGCTTTCTTT	CASSKVREPTLNTEAFF
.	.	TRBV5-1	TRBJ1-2	TGCGCCAGCAGCTTGGAAGACAAGAAGGTGGGCGGCTACACCTTC	CASSLEDKKVGGYTF
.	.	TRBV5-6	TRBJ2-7	TGTGCCAGCAGCTTGGGGGGGCTAGAGCAGTACTTC	CASSLGGLEQYF
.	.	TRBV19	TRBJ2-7	TGTGCCAGTAGTCTATCCCCGGGCTACGAGCAGTACTTC	CASSLSPGYEQYF
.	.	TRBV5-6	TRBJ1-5	TGTGCCAGCAGCTTGGCAGGGGTAGGCCAGCCCCAGCATTTT	CASSLAGVGQPQHF
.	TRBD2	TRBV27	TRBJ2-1	TGTGCCAGCAGCTCTACCCCAGCGGGGGGGTACCAGGAATCCTACAATGAGCAGTTCTTC	CASSSTPAGGYQESYNEQFF
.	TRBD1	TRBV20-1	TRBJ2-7	TGCAGTGGGGACAGCCCCTACGAGCAGTACTTC	CSGDSPYEQYF
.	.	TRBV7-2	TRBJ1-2	TGTGCCAGCAGCCCCGGGGGGGGTGATGGCTATGGCTACACCTTC	CASSPGGGDGYGYTF
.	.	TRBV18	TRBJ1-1	TGTGCCAGCTCATCGGTACAGGGTTCTGAAGCTTTCTTT	CASSSVQGSEAFF
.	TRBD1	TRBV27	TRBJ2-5	TGTGCCAGCAGACAGGACAGGGGACAGACCCAGTACTTC	CASRQDRGQTQYF
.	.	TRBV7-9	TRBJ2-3	TGTTCCAGCAGCTTTACTTCAGATACGCAGTATTTT	CSSSFTSDTQYF
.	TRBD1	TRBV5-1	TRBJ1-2	TGCGCCAGCAGCTACGGACAGGGTCGAGGCTACACCTTC	CASSYGQGRGYTF
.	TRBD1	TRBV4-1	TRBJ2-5	TGCGCCAGCAGCCAAGATAGTACAGGGGGCGCGGAGACCCAGTACTTC	CASSQDSTGGAETQYF
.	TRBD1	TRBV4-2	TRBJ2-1	TGTGCCAGCAGCCACCTCACAGGGGGCTCCTACAATGAGCAGTTCTTC	CASSHLTGGSYNEQFF
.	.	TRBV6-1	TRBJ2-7	TGTGCCAGCGGTAGCGATTTTGGTAGCTTCGACGAGCAGTACTTC	CASGSDFGSFDEQYF
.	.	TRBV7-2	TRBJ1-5	TGTGCCAGCAGCTTAGAGGGGGACAACAATCAGCCCCAGCATTTT	CASSLEGDNNQPQHF
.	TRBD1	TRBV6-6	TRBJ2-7	TGTGCCAGCAGTTACTCCGCAGGGGACAGCTACGAGCAGTACTTC	CASSYSAGDSYEQYF
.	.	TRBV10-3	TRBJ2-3	TGTGCCATCGATGGTCCAGGGGAGGGTACGCAGTATTTT	CAIDGPGEGTQYF
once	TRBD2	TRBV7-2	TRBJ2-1	TGTGCCAGCAGCATGACTAGCGGGGTATACAATGAGCAGTTCTTC	CASSMTSGVYNEQFF
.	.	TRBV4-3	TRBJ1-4	TGCGCCAGCAGCCGTGATCTAATTGCAACTAATGAAAAACTGTTTTTT	CASSRDLIATNEKLFF
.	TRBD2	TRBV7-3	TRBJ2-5	TGTGCCAGCAGCTTACACGGGGGGACTGCAGAGACCCAGTACTTC	CASSLHGGTAETQYF
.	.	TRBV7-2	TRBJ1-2	TGTGCCAGCCTCTTAGGGGACTCTCGGGGGGTTGGCTACACCTTC	CASLLGDSRGVGYTF
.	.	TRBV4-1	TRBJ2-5	TGCGCCAGCAGCCAAGTTGGGGGGACAGAGACCCAGTACTTC	CASSQVGGTETQYF
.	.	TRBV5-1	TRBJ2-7	TGCGCCAGCGCAGGGATGAAATACGAGCAGTACTTC	CASAGMKYEQYF
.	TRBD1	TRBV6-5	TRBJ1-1	TGTGCCAGCAGCAGACTGGACAGGGGGCGACCTGAAGCTTTCTTT	CASSRLDRGRPEAFF
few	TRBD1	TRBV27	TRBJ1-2	TGTGCCAGTTCTCCCGGGACAGGGGTTCAGTATGGCTACACCTTC	CASSPGTGVQYGYTF